Shown below are 9 T cell receptor beta chains from a single sample sequenced in a study of Graves' ophthalmopathy and Graves' hyperthyroidism. Transcripts of RNA were the source for amplifying TCR beta CDR3 regions. Scientists carried out first-round RT-PCR using HTBI primers and then a second-round multiplex PCR. MiXCR, applied by TCRdb to the multiplex PCR reads, yields one record per CDR3 protein. The sample lists about 1.1 million distinct CDR3 sequences, less than 45% occurring once. The sample was peripheral blood or thyroid tissue (not recorded which). Source of these receptors: an adult man with Graves' hyperthyroidism.

The chain carries TRBV7-4 and TRBJ2-7; 9 bases fit TRBD1. Germline V lookup: CDR1 SGHVT, CDR2 SQSDAQ. This CDR3 comprises 16 residues. The V gene end was trimmed by 2 bases and the J gene end by 2 bases; junction bases not matched to a gene: 7. CDR3 nucleotides: TGTGCCAGCAGCTTACCGACTGGGACAGGGCCCTACGAGCAGTACTTC. Translation: CASSLPTGTGPYEQYF.

Points on this clonotype: This may be a read error, as it is one base from a much larger clone. This chain uses TRBV9 with TRBJ2-7; either TRBD1 or TRBD2 may supply D (6 bases each). This CDR3 is 15 amino acids long. Germline V gene data show CDR1 as SGDLS and CDR2 as YYNGEE. V dropped 3 bases and J dropped 6 bases, with 19 bases sitting between them. CDR3 DNA: TGTGCCAGCAGCGGACCGGGACGGGGGCCTGGCGAGCAGTACTTC. Translated, it gives CASSGPGRGPGEQYF.

This rearrangement joins TRBV2 to TRBJ2-5, with a possible D match to TRBD1 (6 bases). V was shortened by 6 bases and J by 5 bases, with 10 bases between the two germline ends. Germline V CDR1 and CDR2: SNHLY, FYNNEI. The CDR3 is 12 amino acids. DNA of the CDR3: TGTGCCAGCAGAACAGGGTGGGAGACCCAGTACTTC. It yields the protein CASRTGWETQYF.

This clonotype was counted at least ten times. This chain links TRBV25-1 with TRBJ2-5, with TRBD2 identical over 14 bases. Per the germline V gene, CDR1 is MGHDK and CDR2 is SYGVNS. Losses at the gene ends were 4 bases for V and 4 bases for J; bases not matched to a gene: 5. The length of the CDR3 is 16 residues. The CDR3 spells CASSAGTSGRGETQYF. The CDR3 DNA is TGTGCCAGCAGTGCCGGGACTAGCGGGAGAGGAGAGACCCAGTACTTC.

For this clonotype: It may be a read error: a sequence one base away is much more abundant. A read error is likely, as this CDR3 ends without the conserved phenylalanine or tryptophan. The gene calls are TRBV7-2 and TRBJ1-1; possibly TRBD1 for D (6 bases). CDR1 is SGHTA and CDR2 is FQGNSA in the germline V gene. V lost 6 bases and J 1 base, leaving 18 bases between the germline ends. The CDR3 has 16 residues. CDR3 sequence: CASSLTRGRGNTEAFL. CDR3 nucleotides: TGTGCCAGCAGTTTGACACGGGGGCGCGGGAACACTGAAGCTTTCCTT.

V gene TRBV6-2 or TRBV6-3 combines with J gene TRBJ2-5; maybe TRBD1 (5 bases). From germline, CDR1 is MNHEY and CDR2 SVGEGT. The CDR3 consists of 15 residues. V was clipped by 6 bases and J by 3 bases, with 17 bases between them. The CDR3 protein is CASSSLMSTEETQYF. The CDR3 DNA sequence: TGTGCCAGCAGCTCACTAATGTCGACAGAAGAGACCCAGTACTTC.

The V call is TRBV25-1, the J call TRBJ2-7; possibly TRBD1 for D (5 bases). The tail of the sequence fits TRBJ2-1 better, so the J call may be wrong. The CDR3 runs 12 residues. CDR1 is MGHDK and CDR2 is SYGVNS in the germline V gene. The CDR3 reads CASGAFPYEQFF. CDR3 bases: TGTGCCAGCGGGGCCTTCCCATACGAGCAGTTCTTC.

This clonotype was seen at least ten times. This sequence joins TRBV15 and TRBJ2-5; weak D call: TRBD2 (5 bases). Trimming pared 3 bases from V and 5 bases from J, leaving 10 bases between. The CDR3 contains 13 residues. Per the germline V gene, CDR1 is LNHNV and CDR2 is YYDKDF (reference sequence). The CDR3 is CATSSGVEETQYF. CDR3 DNA sequence: TGTGCCACCAGCAGCGGGGTGGAGGAGACCCAGTACTTC. Looking up the rest from reference TRBV15 and TRBJ2-5 gives the full variable domain: DAMVIQNPRYQVTQFGKPVTLSCSQTLNHNVMYWYQQKSSQAPKLLFHYYDKDFNNEADTPDNFQSRRPNTSFCFLDIRSPGLGDTAMYLCATSSGVEETQYFGPGTRLLVL.

V is TRBV29-1 and J is TRBJ1-1; 9 nucleotides line up with TRBD1. This CDR3 spans 12 amino acids. V shed 4 bases, J shed 6 bases, and the junction held 3 bases outside the gene matches. Germline V lookup: CDR1 SQVTM, CDR2 ANQGSEA. CDR3 sequence (DNA): TGCAGCGTTGCCCGGACAGGGGCTGAAGCTTTCTTT. It codes for CSVARTGAEAFF.